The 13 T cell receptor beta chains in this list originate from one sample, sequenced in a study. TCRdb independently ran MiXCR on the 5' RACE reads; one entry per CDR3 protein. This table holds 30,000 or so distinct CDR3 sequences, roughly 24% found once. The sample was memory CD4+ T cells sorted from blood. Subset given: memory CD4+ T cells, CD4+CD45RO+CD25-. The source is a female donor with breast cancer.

This CDR3 reads CASSLEAVGPKNEKLFF. CDR3 DNA: TGTGCCAGCAGCTTGGAGGCCGTGGGTCCCAAAAATGAAAAACTGTTTTTT. The chain combines TRBV5-4 with TRBJ1-4; D remains unclear. The CDR3 totals 17 residues. Germline lookup yields CDR1 SGHNT and CDR2 YYREEE (reference sequence). Trimming shortened V by 0 bases and J by 5 bases, and 17 bases separated the two germline ends.

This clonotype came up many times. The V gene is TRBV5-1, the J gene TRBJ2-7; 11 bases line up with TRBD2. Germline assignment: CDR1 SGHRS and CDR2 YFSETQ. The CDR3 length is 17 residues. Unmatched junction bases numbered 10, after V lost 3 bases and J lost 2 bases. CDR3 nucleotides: TGCGCCAGCAGCTGGACCTCATTTAGCGGGAGGGCCTACGAGCAGTACTTC. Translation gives CASSWTSFSGRAYEQYF.

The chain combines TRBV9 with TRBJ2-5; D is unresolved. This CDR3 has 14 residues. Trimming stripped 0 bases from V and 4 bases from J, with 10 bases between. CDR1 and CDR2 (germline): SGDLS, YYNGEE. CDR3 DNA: TGTGCCAGCAGCGTAGAATCCAGCCGAGAGACCCAGTACTTC. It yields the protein CASSVESSRETQYF.

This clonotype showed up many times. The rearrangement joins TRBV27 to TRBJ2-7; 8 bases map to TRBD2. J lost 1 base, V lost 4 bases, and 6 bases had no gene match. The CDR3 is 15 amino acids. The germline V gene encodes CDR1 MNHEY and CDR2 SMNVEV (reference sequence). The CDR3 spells CASSWGSGGSYEQYF. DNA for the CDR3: TGTGCCAGCAGTTGGGGAAGCGGGGGATCCTACGAGCAGTACTTC.

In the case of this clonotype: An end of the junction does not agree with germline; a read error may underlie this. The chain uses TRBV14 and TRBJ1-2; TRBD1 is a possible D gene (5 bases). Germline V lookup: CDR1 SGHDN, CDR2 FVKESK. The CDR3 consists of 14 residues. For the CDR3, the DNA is TGTGCCAGCAGCCAAGCCGGGACCGCTACCGGCTCCACCTTC. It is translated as CASSQAGTATGSTF.

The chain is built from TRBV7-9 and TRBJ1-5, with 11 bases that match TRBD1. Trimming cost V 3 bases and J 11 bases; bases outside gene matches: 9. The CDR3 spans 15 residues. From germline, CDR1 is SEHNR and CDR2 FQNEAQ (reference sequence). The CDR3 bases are TGTGCCAGCAGCTTGGGACAGGGGGGAAGAGGGGCCCAGCATTTT. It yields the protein CASSLGQGGRGAQHF. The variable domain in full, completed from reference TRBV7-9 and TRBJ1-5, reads DTGVSQNPRHKITKRGQNVTFRCDPISEHNRLYWYRQTLGQGPEFLTYFQNEAQLEKSRLLSDRFSAERPKGSFSTLEIQRTEQGDSAMYLCASSLGQGGRGAQHFGDGTRLSIL.

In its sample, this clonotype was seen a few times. The CDR3 is CASSPLQETQYF. In DNA form, the CDR3 reads TGCGCCAGCAGCCCCCTCCAAGAGACCCAGTACTTC. This rearrangement joins TRBV5-1 to TRBJ2-5; D not resolved. This CDR3 has 12 amino acids. V was pared by 4 bases and J by 1 base, with 5 bases between. CDR1 SGHRS and CDR2 YFSETQ come from the germline V gene.

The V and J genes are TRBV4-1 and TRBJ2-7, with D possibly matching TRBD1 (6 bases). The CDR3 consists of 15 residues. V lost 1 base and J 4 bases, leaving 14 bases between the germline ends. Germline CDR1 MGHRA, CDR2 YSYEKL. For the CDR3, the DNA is TGCGCCAGCAGCCAAGGGCAGGGGATAGAGTACGAGCAGTACTTC. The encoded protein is CASSQGQGIEYEQYF.

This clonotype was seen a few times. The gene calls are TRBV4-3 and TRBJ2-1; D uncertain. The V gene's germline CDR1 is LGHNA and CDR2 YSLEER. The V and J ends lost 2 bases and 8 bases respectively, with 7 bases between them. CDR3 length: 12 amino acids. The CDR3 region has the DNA TGCGCCAGCAGCCAAATAGGCGATGAGCAGTTCTTC. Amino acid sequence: CASSQIGDEQFF.

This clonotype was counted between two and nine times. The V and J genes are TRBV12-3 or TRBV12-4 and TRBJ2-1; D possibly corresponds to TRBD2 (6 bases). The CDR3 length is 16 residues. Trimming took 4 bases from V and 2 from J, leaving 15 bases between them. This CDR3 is CASSSVRDLAYNEQFF. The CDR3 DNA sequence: TGTGCCAGCAGTTCAGTCCGGGACTTGGCCTACAATGAGCAGTTCTTC.

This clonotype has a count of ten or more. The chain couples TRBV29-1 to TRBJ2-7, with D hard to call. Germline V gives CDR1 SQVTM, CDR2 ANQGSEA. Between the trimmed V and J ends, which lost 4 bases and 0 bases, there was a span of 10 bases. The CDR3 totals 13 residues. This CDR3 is CSVVPLNSYEQYF. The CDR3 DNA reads TGCAGCGTTGTGCCGCTGAACTCCTACGAGCAGTACTTC.

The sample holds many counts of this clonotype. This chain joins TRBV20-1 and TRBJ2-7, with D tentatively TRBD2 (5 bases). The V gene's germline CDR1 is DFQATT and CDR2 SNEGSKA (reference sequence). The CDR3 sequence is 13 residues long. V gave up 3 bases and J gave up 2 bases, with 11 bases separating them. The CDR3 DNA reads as TGCAGTGCTAGCCCAGCGGATCCCTACGAGCAGTACTTC. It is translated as CSASPADPYEQYF.

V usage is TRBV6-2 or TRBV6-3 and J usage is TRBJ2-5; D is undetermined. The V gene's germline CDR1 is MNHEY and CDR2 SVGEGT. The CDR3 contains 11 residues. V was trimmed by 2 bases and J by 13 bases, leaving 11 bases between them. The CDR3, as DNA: TGTGCCAGCAGTTACGAGACGGCCCGGTACTTC. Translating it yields CASSYETARYF.